Listed below are T cell receptor beta chains from one sample, sequenced in a study of OX40 agonist ivuxolimab in advanced cancers. Using immunoSEQ multiplex PCR, the repertoire was profiled, and TCRdb retains in-frame clones only, with some absent. The sample includes tens of thousands of clones, over 75% of them seen just once. The specimen comprised CD4+ or CD8+ T cells sorted from blood, sampled in a trial of the OX40 agonist ivuxolimab. These receptors were obtained from an adult with an advanced solid tumor such as melanoma, head and neck, liver or kidney cancer. Both conserved end residues are part of each CDR3. Each record gives: J gene, clone size, D gene, V gene, CDR3 protein, CDR3 DNA. The D gene is left open where the match is weak. A row's size may be missing; if present it is once, few, many or a size class.

>TRBJ1-1|NA|TRBD1|TRBV4-1
CASSALTGGTEAFF
TGCGCCAGCAGCGCCCTTACAGGGGGTACTGAAGCTTTCTTT
>TRBJ2-3|NA|NA|TRBV11-2
CASSLEVGTTDTQYF
TGTGCCAGCAGCTTAGAGGTCGGGACTACAGATACGCAGTATTTT
>TRBJ2-1|NA|TRBD1|TRBV11-3
CASSLVATGDEQFF
TGTGCCAGCAGCTTAGTCGCGACAGGGGATGAGCAGTTCTTC
>TRBJ1-2|NA|NA|TRBV6-1
CASSRESNYGYTF
TGTGCCAGCAGCAGGGAGTCTAACTATGGCTACACCTTC
>TRBJ1-3|NA|NA|TRBV19
CASSIYRTGNTIYF
TGTGCCAGTAGTATTTACAGGACTGGAAACACCATATATTTT
>TRBJ2-3|once|TRBD2|TRBV7-2
CASSTRAGGGTDTQYF
TGTGCCAGCAGTACGAGAGCGGGGGGAGGGACAGATACGCAGTATTTT
>TRBJ2-5|NA|TRBD2|TRBV5-8
CASSSRRLAGGRETQYF
TGTGCCAGCAGCTCCCGAAGACTAGCGGGGGGGCGAGAGACCCAGTACTTC
>TRBJ2-7|NA|NA|TRBV6-1
CASSSPYEQYF
TGTGCCAGCAGTTCCCCCTACGAGCAGTACTTC
>TRBJ1-2|NA|TRBD1|TRBV7-8
CASSTTGVYGYTF
TGTGCCAGCAGCACGACAGGGGTCTATGGCTACACCTTC
>TRBJ1-4|NA|NA|TRBV18
CASSPQGITTNEKLFF
TGTGCCAGCTCACCCCAAGGGATAACAACTAATGAAAAACTGTTTTTT
>TRBJ1-1|NA|TRBD1|TRBV10-3
CAISDDGTGNTEAFF
TGTGCCATCAGTGATGACGGGACAGGGAACACTGAAGCTTTCTTT
>TRBJ1-4|NA|NA|TRBV5-1
CASSSLGTISLTGGGNEKLFF
TGCGCCAGCAGCTCCCTCGGGACAATCTCGCTTACAGGAGGGGGAAATGAAAAACTGTTTTTT
>TRBJ1-2|once|NA|TRBV5-5
CASSIDGLGTYGYTF
TGTGCCAGCAGCATTGACGGACTGGGGACCTATGGCTACACCTTC
>TRBJ1-3|NA|NA|TRBV4-2
CASSQELRGGNTIYF
TGTGCCAGCAGCCAAGAACTTCGGGGGGGAAACACCATATATTTT
>TRBJ2-7|NA|TRBD1|TRBV29-1
CSVPGQGMGEQYF
TGCAGCGTCCCAGGACAGGGGATGGGAGAGCAGTACTTC
>TRBJ1-4|NA|NA|TRBV10-1
CASERTRAFNEKLFF
TGCGCCAGCGAAAGGACCCGGGCATTTAATGAAAAACTGTTTTTT
>TRBJ1-2|NA|NA|TRBV9
CASSVTPSGSGDNHGYTF
TGTGCCAGCAGCGTAACGCCATCGGGGTCGGGGGACAATCATGGCTACACCTTC
>TRBJ1-1|few|NA|TRBV7-3
CASSPQGQLNTEAFF
TGTGCCAGCAGCCCCCAAGGACAGTTGAACACTGAAGCTTTCTTT
>TRBJ1-4|NA|NA|TRBV4-2
CASSQEGQYNEKLFF
TGTGCCAGCAGCCAAGAAGGACAGTATAATGAAAAACTGTTTTTT
>TRBJ1-1|NA|NA|TRBV7-2
CASSLTQRLMNTEAFF
TGTGCCAGCAGCTTAACACAGAGATTAATGAACACTGAAGCTTTCTTT
>TRBJ2-3|NA|TRBD1|TRBV18
CASSPGQGITDTQYF
TGTGCCAGCTCACCGGGACAGGGGATCACAGATACGCAGTATTTT
>TRBJ2-5|NA|TRBD1|TRBV7-8
CASSLGTGGGETQYF
TGTGCCAGCAGCTTAGGGACAGGGGGTGGAGAGACCCAGTACTTC
>TRBJ2-3|NA|TRBD2|TRBV10-3
CAISETSGNPTDTQYF
TGTGCCATCAGCGAGACTAGCGGGAATCCCACAGATACGCAGTATTTT
>TRBJ1-6|NA|NA|TRBV5-6
CASSFARGYNSPLHF
TGTGCCAGCAGCTTCGCGAGGGGCTATAATTCACCCCTCCACTTT
>TRBJ2-7|NA|TRBD1|TRBV4-2
CASSQSTGTDYKKLYEQYF
TGTGCCAGCAGCCAATCTACCGGGACAGATTATAAGAAACTTTACGAGCAGTACTTC
>TRBJ1-5|NA|NA|TRBV18
CASSPGLGQPQHF
TGTGCCAGCTCACCAGGGTTAGGGCAGCCCCAGCATTTT
>TRBJ1-2|NA|NA|TRBV6-6
CASRPPQGGYTF
TGTGCCAGCAGACCACCACAGGGTGGCTACACCTTC
>TRBJ2-3|NA|TRBD1|TRBV11-1
CASSPRQGARSDTQYF
TGTGCCAGCAGCCCCAGACAGGGGGCTAGGTCAGATACGCAGTATTTT
>TRBJ1-1|NA|NA|TRBV21-1
CASSKGLNTEAFF
TGTGCCAGCAGCAAGGGGTTGAACACTGAAGCTTTCTTT
>TRBJ2-7|NA|TRBD1|TRBV7-2
CASSLPRQGAYEQYF
TGTGCCAGCAGCCTGCCTCGACAGGGGGCCTACGAGCAGTACTTC
>TRBJ1-1|NA|NA|TRBV7-9
CASSPGQLQAFF
TGTGCCAGCAGCCCTGGACAGCTCCAAGCTTTCTTT
>TRBJ2-6|NA|NA|TRBV4-1
CASSQDSGVGANVLTF
TGCGCCAGCAGCCAAGATTCGGGGGTCGGGGCCAACGTCCTGACTTTC
>TRBJ2-3|NA|NA|TRBV15
CATSRWDADTQYF
TGTGCCACCAGCAGATGGGACGCAGATACGCAGTATTTT
>TRBJ2-5|once|TRBD2|TRBV11-2
CASSPPGTGGEETQYF
TGTGCCAGCAGCCCCCCGGGGACCGGGGGGGAAGAGACCCAGTACTTC
>TRBJ2-7|once|NA|TRBV18
CASSPIGTASSYEQYF
TGTGCCAGCTCACCCATCGGAACAGCGAGCTCCTACGAGCAGTACTTC
>TRBJ2-3|NA|TRBD2|TRBV5-5
CASSSEAGGPTDTQYF
TGTGCCAGCAGCTCAGAAGCGGGGGGGCCCACAGATACGCAGTATTTT
>TRBJ2-7|once|NA|TRBV11-2
CASSRAGQLSYEQYF
TGTGCCAGCAGCAGGGCGGGACAGTTGTCCTACGAGCAGTACTTC
>TRBJ1-6|once|NA|TRBV5-1
CASSLDGTYNSPLHF
TGCGCCAGCAGCTTGGACGGGACGTATAATTCACCCCTCCACTTT
>TRBJ2-7|NA|TRBD2|TRBV7-2
CASSLTSGGTLGYEQYF
TGTGCCAGCAGCCTAACTAGCGGGGGGACTCTGGGCTACGAGCAGTACTTC
>TRBJ1-1|NA|NA|TRBV6-6
CASSREQGKNTEAFF
TGTGCCAGCAGCCGCGAACAGGGTAAGAACACTGAAGCTTTCTTT
>TRBJ1-2|NA|NA|TRBV11-2
CASSLDPASTGKDGYTF
TGTGCCAGCAGCTTAGATCCCGCTTCGACTGGGAAAGATGGCTACACCTTC
>TRBJ1-1|NA|NA|TRBV30
CAWGWGTEAFF
TGTGCCTGGGGTTGGGGTACTGAAGCTTTCTTT
>TRBJ2-2|NA|TRBD1|TRBV4-2
CASSLRGTGDTGELFF
TGTGCCAGCAGCCTCCGGGGGACAGGGGACACCGGGGAGCTGTTTTTT
>TRBJ2-5|NA|NA|TRBV7-2
CASSLAVGYGGETQYF
TGTGCCAGCAGCTTAGCTGTAGGGTATGGTGGGGAGACCCAGTACTTC
>TRBJ1-4|NA|TRBD1|TRBV7-9
CASTLTGGATNEKLFF
TGTGCCAGCACCTTGACAGGGGGCGCAACTAATGAAAAACTGTTTTTT